The 7 T cell receptor beta chains below all came from one sample that was sequenced in a study of blood T cell repertoires in COVID-19. Assay used: immunoSEQ multiplex PCR; TCRdb lists only in-frame clones, some missing. This repertoire shows 85,000 to 130,000 clones, approximately 89% found once; its top ten account for roughly 0.88%. Sequenced sample: peripheral blood. The receptors derive from a man between 60 and 75 years old with acute or convalescent COVID-19.

The rearrangement joins TRBV19 to TRBJ1-2; 10 nucleotides align to TRBD1. V gave up 5 bases and J gave up 1 base; unmatched junction bases: 10. The length of the CDR3 is 17 residues. The germline V gene encodes CDR1 LNHDA and CDR2 SQIVND (reference sequence). The chain's CDR3 is CASSPQGQGNFNYGYTF. The CDR3 nucleotides read TGTGCCAGTAGTCCACAGGGACAGGGGAACTTTAACTATGGCTACACCTTC.

This chain connects TRBV3-1 (or the pseudogene TRBV3-2) to TRBJ2-1, with 8 bases matching TRBD2. Unmatched junction bases numbered 8, after V lost 1 base and J lost 9 bases. From germline, CDR1 is LGHDT and CDR2 YNNKEL (reference sequence). This CDR3 has 15 residues. The CDR3 protein is CASSQVLAVGGEQFF. CDR3 coding DNA: TGTGCCAGCAGCCAAGTACTAGCGGTTGGGGGTGAGCAGTTCTTC.

This clone showed up just once. V and J are TRBV5-5 and TRBJ2-5, with D possibly matching TRBD2 (6 bases). This CDR3 contains 17 residues. The germline V and J ends were trimmed by 0 bases and 2 bases, with 17 bases remaining between them. CDR1 and CDR2 from the germline V gene are SGHKS and YYEKEE (reference sequence). CDR3 nucleotide sequence: TGTGCCAGCAGCTTGGTTGCAGGAGGTCGGGGGCAAGAGACCCAGTACTTC. Residues: CASSLVAGGRGQETQYF.

The rearrangement uses TRBV7-6 and TRBJ2-3; 10 bases fit TRBD2. The ends lost 1 base at V and 6 bases at J; junction bases unmatched: 7. Germline V CDR1 and CDR2: SGHVS, FNYEAQ. The CDR3 sequence is 16 residues long. In DNA form, the CDR3 reads TGTGCCAGCAGCTTAGGACTAGCGGGCCCCTCCGATACGCAGTATTTT. Protein sequence: CASSLGLAGPSDTQYF.

The chain links TRBV24-1 to TRBJ2-5, with 8 bases matching TRBD2. Germline CDR1 and CDR2: KGHDR and SFDVKD. This CDR3 has 16 residues. V lost 5 bases to trimming and J lost 3 bases; unmatched junction nucleotides: 10. CDR3: CATSVLTYSGEETQYF. The DNA for the CDR3 is TGTGCCACCAGTGTCCTAACGTATAGCGGGGAAGAGACCCAGTACTTC.

The V gene is TRBV20-1, the J gene TRBJ2-7; 7 bases align to TRBD1. Unmatched junction bases numbered 5, after V lost 6 bases and J lost 3 bases. The CDR3 runs 12 residues. Germline CDR1 is DFQATT and CDR2 is SNEGSKA (reference sequence). This CDR3 reads CSASWDSYEQYF. The CDR3 DNA sequence: TGCAGTGCAAGTTGGGACAGCTACGAGCAGTACTTC.

The genes are TRBV2 and TRBJ1-2; a weak D match, TRBD1 (5 bases). V lost 3 bases and J lost 6, with 11 bases in between. There are 13 residues in the CDR3. Germline CDR1 reads SNHLY; CDR2 reads FYNNEI. This CDR3 reads CASSETEKHGYTF. The CDR3 DNA reads as TGTGCCAGCAGTGAGACAGAAAAGCATGGCTACACCTTC.